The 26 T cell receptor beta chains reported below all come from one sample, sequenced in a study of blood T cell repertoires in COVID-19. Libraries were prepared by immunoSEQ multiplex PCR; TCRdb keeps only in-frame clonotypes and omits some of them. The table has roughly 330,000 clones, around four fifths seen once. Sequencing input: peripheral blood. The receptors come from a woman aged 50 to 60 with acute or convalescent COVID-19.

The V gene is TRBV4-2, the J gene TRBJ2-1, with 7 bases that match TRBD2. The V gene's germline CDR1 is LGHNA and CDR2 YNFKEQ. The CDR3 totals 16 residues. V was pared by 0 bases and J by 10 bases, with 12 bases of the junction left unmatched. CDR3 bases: TGTGCCAGCAGCCAAGAATCTAGCGGCTTCGGGGGAGAGCAGTTCTTC. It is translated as CASSQESSGFGGEQFF.

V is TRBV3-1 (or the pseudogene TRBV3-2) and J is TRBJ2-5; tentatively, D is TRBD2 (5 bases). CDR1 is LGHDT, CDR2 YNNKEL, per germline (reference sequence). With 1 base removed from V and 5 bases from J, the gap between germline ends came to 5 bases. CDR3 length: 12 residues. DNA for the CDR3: TGTGCCAGCAGCCAAGGGAGGGAGACCCAGTACTTC. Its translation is CASSQGRETQYF.

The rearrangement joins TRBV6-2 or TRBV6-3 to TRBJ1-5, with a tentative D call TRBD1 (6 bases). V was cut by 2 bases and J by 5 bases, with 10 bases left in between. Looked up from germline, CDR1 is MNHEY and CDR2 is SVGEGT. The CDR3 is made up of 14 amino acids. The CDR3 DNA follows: TGTGCCAGCAGTTACGAGGGGGGGTATCAGCCCCAGCATTTT. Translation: CASSYEGGYQPQHF.

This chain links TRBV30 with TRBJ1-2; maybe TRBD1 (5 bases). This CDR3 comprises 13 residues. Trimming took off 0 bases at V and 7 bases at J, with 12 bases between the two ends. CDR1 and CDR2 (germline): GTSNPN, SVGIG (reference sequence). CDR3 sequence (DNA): TGTGCCTGGAGTGTGACAGAGTCGAGTGGCTACACCTTC. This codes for CAWSVTESSGYTF.

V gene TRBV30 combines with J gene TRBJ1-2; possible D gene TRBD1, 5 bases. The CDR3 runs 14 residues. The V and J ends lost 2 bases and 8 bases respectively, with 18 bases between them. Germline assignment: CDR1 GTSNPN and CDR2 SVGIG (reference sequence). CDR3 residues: CAWSPGGTAGGYTF. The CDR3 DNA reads TGTGCCTGGAGTCCTGGGGGGACTGCCGGGGGCTACACCTTC. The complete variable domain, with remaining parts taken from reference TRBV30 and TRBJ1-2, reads SQTIHQWPATLVQPVGSPLSLECTVEGTSNPNLYWYRQAAGRGLQLLFYSVGIGQISSEVPQNLSASRPQDRQFILSSKKLLLSDSGFYLCAWSPGGTAGGYTFGSGTRLTVV.

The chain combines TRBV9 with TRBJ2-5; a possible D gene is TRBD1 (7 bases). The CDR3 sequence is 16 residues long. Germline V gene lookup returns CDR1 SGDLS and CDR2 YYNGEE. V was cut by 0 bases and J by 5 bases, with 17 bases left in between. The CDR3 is CASSVDPGGFEETQYF. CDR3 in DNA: TGTGCCAGCAGCGTAGACCCAGGGGGGTTTGAGGAGACCCAGTACTTC.

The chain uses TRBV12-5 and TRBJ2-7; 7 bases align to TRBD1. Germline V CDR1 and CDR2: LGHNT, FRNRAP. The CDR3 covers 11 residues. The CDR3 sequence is CASCPRSDRPV. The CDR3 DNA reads TGTGCTAGTTGCCCACGATCGGACAGGCCCGTC.

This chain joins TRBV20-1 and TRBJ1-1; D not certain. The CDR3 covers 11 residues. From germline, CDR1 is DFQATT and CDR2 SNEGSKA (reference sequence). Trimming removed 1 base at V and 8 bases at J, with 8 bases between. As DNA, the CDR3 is TGCAGTGCTAGAGCGGGTGCAGAAGCTTTCTTT. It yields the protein CSARAGAEAFF.

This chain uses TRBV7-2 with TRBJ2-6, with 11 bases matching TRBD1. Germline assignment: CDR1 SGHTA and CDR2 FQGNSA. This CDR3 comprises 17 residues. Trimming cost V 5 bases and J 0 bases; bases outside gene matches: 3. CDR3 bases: TGTGCCAGCAGCCCGGGACAGGGGGGCTCTGGGGCCAACGTCCTGACTTTC. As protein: CASSPGQGGSGANVLTF.

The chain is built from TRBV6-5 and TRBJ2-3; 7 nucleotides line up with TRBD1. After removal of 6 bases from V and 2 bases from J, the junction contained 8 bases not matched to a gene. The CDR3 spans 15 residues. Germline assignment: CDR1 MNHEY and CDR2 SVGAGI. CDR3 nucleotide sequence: TGTGCCAGCAGGCGGGCACAGGGGAACACAGATACGCAGTATTTT. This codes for CASRRAQGNTDTQYF.

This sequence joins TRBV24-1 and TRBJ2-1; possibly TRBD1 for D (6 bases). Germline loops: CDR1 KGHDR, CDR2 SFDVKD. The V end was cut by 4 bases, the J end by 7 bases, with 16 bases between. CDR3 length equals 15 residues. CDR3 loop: CATSEAGVLWNEQFF. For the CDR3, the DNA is TGTGCCACCAGTGAGGCAGGGGTTTTGTGGAATGAGCAGTTCTTC.

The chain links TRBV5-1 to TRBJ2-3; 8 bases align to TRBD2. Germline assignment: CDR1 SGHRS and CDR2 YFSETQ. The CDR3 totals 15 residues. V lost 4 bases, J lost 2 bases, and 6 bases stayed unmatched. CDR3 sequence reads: CASSPGGAITDTQYF. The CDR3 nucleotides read TGCGCCAGCAGCCCGGGGGGGGCTATCACAGATACGCAGTATTTT.

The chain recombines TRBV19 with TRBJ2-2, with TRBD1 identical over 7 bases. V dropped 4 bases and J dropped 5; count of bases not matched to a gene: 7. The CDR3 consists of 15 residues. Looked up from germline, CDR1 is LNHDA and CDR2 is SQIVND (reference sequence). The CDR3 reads CASSKGALGTGELFF. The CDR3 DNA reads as TGTGCCAGTAGTAAGGGGGCGCTGGGAACCGGGGAGCTGTTTTTT.

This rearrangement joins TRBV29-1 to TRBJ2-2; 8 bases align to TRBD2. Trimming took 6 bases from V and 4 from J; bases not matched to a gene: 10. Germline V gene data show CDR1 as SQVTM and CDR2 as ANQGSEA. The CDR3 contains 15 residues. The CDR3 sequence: CSVEPGGPSTGELFF. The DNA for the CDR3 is TGCAGCGTCGAACCGGGAGGGCCAAGCACCGGGGAGCTGTTTTTT.

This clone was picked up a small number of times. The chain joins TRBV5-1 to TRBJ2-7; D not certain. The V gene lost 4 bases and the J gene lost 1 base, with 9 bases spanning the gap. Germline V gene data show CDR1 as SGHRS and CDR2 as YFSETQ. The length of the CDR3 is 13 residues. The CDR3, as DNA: TGCGCCAGCAGCCCAGGATTTTCCTACGAGCAGTACTTC. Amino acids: CASSPGFSYEQYF.

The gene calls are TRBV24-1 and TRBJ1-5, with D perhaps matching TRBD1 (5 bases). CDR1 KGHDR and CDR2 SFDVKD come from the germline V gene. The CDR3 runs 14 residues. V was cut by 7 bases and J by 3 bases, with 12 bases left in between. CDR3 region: CATRAAGFNQPQHF. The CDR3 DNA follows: TGTGCCACCAGAGCAGCAGGGTTCAATCAGCCCCAGCATTTT.

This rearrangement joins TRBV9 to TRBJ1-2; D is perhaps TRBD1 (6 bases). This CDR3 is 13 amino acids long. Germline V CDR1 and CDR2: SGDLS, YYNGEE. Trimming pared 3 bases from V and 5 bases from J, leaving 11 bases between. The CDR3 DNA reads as TGTGCCAGCAGCGCCTCCGGACAGTATGGCTACACCTTC. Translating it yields CASSASGQYGYTF.

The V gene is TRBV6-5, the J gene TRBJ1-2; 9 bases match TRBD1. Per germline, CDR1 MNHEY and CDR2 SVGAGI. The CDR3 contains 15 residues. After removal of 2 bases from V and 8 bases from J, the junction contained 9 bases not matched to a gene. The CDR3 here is CASSYLTGGAVGYTF. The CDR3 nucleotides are TGTGCCAGCAGTTACCTCACAGGGGGCGCAGTGGGCTACACCTTC.

The CDR3 reads CATSTRDSFHQPQHF. The CDR3 DNA sequence: TGTGCCACCAGCACTCGGGACAGTTTTCATCAGCCCCAGCATTTT. This chain uses TRBV15 with TRBJ1-5, with 7 positions matching TRBD1. The V segment lost 4 bases and the J segment 5 bases; nucleotides outside the gene matches: 8. Germline loops: CDR1 LNHNV, CDR2 YYDKDF (reference sequence). The CDR3 loop spans 15 amino acids.

CDR3 in amino acids: CASSALGTNNEQFF. The DNA of the CDR3 is TGTGCCAGCAGTGCCCTAGGAACTAACAATGAGCAGTTCTTC. The chain joins TRBV25-1 to TRBJ2-1, with D uncertain. CDR1 MGHDK and CDR2 SYGVNS come from the germline V gene. The CDR3 loop spans 14 amino acids. Trimming left V 4 bases short and J 5 bases short, with 12 bases between.

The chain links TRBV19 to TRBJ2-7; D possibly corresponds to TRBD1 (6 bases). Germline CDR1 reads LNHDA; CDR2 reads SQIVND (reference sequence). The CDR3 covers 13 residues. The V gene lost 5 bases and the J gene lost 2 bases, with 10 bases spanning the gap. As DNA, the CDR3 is TGTGCCAGTAGTGGGGGCCTCACCTACGAGCAGTACTTC. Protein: CASSGGLTYEQYF.

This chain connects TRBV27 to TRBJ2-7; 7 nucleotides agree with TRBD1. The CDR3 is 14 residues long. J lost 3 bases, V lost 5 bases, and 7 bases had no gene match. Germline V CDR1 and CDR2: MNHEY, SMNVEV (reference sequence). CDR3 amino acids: CASSISTGIYEQYF. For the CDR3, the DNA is TGTGCCAGCAGTATCTCGACAGGGATCTACGAGCAGTACTTC.

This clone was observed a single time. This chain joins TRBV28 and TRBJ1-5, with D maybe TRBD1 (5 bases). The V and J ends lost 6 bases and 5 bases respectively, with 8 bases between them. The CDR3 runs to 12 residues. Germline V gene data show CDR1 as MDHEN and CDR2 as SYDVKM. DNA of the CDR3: TGTGCCAGCAGCCCACAGGATCAGCCCCAGCATTTT. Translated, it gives CASSPQDQPQHF.

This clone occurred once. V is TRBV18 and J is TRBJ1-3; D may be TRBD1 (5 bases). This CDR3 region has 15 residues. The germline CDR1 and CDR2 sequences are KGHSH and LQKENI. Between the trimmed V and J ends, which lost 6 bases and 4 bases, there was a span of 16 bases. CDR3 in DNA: TGTGCCAGCTCTATAAGCGGGGGATCCGGAAACACCATATATTTT. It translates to CASSISGGSGNTIYF.

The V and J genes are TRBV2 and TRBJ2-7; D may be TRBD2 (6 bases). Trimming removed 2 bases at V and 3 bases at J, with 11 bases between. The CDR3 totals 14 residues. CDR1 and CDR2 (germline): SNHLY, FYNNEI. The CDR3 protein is CASSESEGYYEQYV. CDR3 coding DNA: TGTGCCAGCAGTGAATCGGAGGGTTACTACGAGCAGTACGTC.

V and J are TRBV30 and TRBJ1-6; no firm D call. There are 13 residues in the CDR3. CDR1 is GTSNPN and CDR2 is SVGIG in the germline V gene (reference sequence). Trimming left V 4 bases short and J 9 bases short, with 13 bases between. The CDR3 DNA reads TGTGCCTGGACCTACGGAGTATTTTCACCCCTCCACTTT. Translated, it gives CAWTYGVFSPLHF.